The 14 T cell receptor beta chains in this list originate from one sample, sequenced in a study of OX40 agonist ivuxolimab in advanced cancers. Some clones are missing from TCRdb's copy, which holds only in-frame ones; the method was immunoSEQ multiplex PCR. The sample holds some 95,000 clones, under 85% seen once. The specimen comprised CD4+ or CD8+ T cells sorted from blood, sampled in a trial of the OX40 agonist ivuxolimab. These receptors originate from an adult with an advanced solid tumor such as melanoma, head and neck, liver or kidney cancer.

The V call is TRBV19, the J call TRBJ1-4, with D unresolved. The germline gives CDR1 LNHDA, CDR2 SQIVND (reference sequence). This CDR3 is built from 13 residues. V was pared by 8 bases and J by 6 bases, with 13 bases between. CDR3 sequence (DNA): TGTGCCAGTGCTACAGAGGCGGATGAAAAACTGTTTTTT. It is translated as CASATEADEKLFF.

This chain connects TRBV27 to TRBJ1-3; 9 bases match TRBD1. Trimming cost V 0 bases and J 3 bases; bases outside gene matches: 3. Germline loops: CDR1 MNHEY, CDR2 SMNVEV (reference sequence). This CDR3 is built from 16 residues. The CDR3 loop reads CASSLSYRGLGNTIYF. CDR3 in DNA: TGTGCCAGCAGTTTATCGTACAGGGGGCTTGGAAACACCATATATTTT.

The chain couples TRBV27 to TRBJ2-5, with D perhaps given as TRBD1 or TRBD2 (5 bases each). The assigned J gene may be wrong: the sequence end matches TRBJ2-7 better. The CDR3 consists of 16 residues. Germline lookup yields CDR1 MNHEY and CDR2 SMNVEV (reference sequence). The CDR3 region has the DNA TGTGCCAGCAGTCCCACCCGGGGCCTGCTAGCCTACGAGCAGTACTTC. This translates into CASSPTRGLLAYEQYF.

The chain has TRBV5-6 and TRBJ2-1, with 7 bases aligning to TRBD2. Germline assignment: CDR1 SGHDT and CDR2 YYEEEE. With 3 bases clipped from V and 2 bases from J, the junction kept 5 bases outside the gene matches. The CDR3 is 15 amino acids. The CDR3 spells CASSSLAEAYNEQFF. The CDR3 nucleotides are TGTGCCAGCAGCTCCCTAGCGGAAGCCTACAATGAGCAGTTCTTC.

The chain employs TRBV28 and TRBJ1-2; possible D gene TRBD1, 6 bases. CDR1 and CDR2 (germline): MDHEN, SYDVKM. The CDR3 totals 12 residues. Trimming cost V 11 bases and J 2 bases, with 12 bases left between them. The CDR3 sequence is CAYTDSNYGYTF. CDR3 bases: TGTGCCTATACGGACAGCAACTATGGCTACACCTTC.

The chain uses TRBV6-5 and TRBJ1-1; D call uncertain. Trimming removed 3 bases at V and 1 base at J, with 3 bases between. The CDR3 sequence is 12 residues long. Germline assignment: CDR1 MNHEY and CDR2 SVGAGI. CDR3 nucleotide sequence: TGTGCCAGCAGTTATGCGAACACTGAAGCTTTCTTT. Residues: CASSYANTEAFF.

The chain carries TRBV19 and TRBJ2-1; 10 nucleotides line up with TRBD2. Germline-derived CDR1 and CDR2 are LNHDA and SQIVND (reference sequence). Trimming took 3 bases from V and 13 from J; bases not matched to a gene: 6. This CDR3 has 13 residues. CDR3 nucleotide sequence: TGTGCCAGTAGTATCCAGCGGGAGGGATTTCAGTTCTTC. Its translation is CASSIQREGFQFF.

The chain carries TRBV7-2 and TRBJ1-1; D remains unclear. Looked up from germline, CDR1 is SGHTA and CDR2 is FQGNSA. The CDR3 is 14 amino acids. The V and J ends lost 0 bases and 4 bases respectively, with 9 bases between them. CDR3 in DNA: TGTGCCAGCAGCTTAGCGCTTTGGAGCACTGAAGCTTTCTTT. Translating it yields CASSLALWSTEAFF.

This clone appeared once. V usage is TRBV19 and J usage is TRBJ2-2; D may correspond to TRBD1 or TRBD2 (5 bases each). V shed 4 bases and J shed 7 bases, with 7 bases lying between them. This CDR3 comprises 12 residues. CDR1 is LNHDA, CDR2 SQIVND, per germline (reference sequence). CDR3 sequence: CASSRGDGELFF. The CDR3 coding sequence is TGTGCCAGTAGTAGAGGGGACGGGGAGCTGTTTTTT.

In this sample, this clone turned up once. The gene calls are TRBV7-6 and TRBJ2-5, with TRBD1 as a possible D gene (6 bases). Per germline, CDR1 SGHVS and CDR2 FNYEAQ. V was pared by 2 bases and J by 2 bases, with 15 bases between. This CDR3 region has 16 residues. The CDR3 sequence is CASSLQVQGLQETQYF. CDR3 nucleotides: TGTGCCAGCAGCTTACAGGTGCAGGGGTTACAAGAGACCCAGTACTTC.

This clone is a singleton in its sample. The V gene is TRBV10-3, the J gene TRBJ2-7; maybe TRBD2 (6 bases). V lost 8 bases and J lost 0, with 11 bases in between. The CDR3 has 13 amino acids. In germline, CDR1 is ENHRY, CDR2 SYGVKD. CDR3 loop: CAIAGGSSYEQYF. In DNA form, the CDR3 reads TGTGCCATCGCCGGGGGAAGCTCCTACGAGCAGTACTTC.

This clone has only a few counts. The gene calls are TRBV6-5 and TRBJ2-5; D is perhaps TRBD2 (5 bases). Between the trimmed V and J ends, which lost 9 bases and 0 bases, there was a span of 11 bases. Germline V gene lookup returns CDR1 MNHEY and CDR2 SVGAGI. The CDR3 spans 13 residues. The CDR3 is CASARGYQETQYF. The CDR3 coding sequence is TGTGCCAGTGCCCGAGGGTACCAAGAGACCCAGTACTTC.

This rearrangement joins TRBV27 to TRBJ2-7, with TRBD1 identical over 7 bases. The V gene's germline CDR1 is MNHEY and CDR2 SMNVEV (reference sequence). This CDR3 is built from 15 residues. Trimming removed 8 bases from V and 6 bases from J; junction bases left unmatched: 16. The CDR3 loop reads CASASQTGVYVEQYF. The CDR3, as DNA: TGTGCCAGCGCCAGTCAAACAGGGGTCTACGTCGAGCAGTACTTC.

The chain uses TRBV27 and TRBJ2-3, with D possibly matching TRBD1 (6 bases). V dropped 6 bases and J dropped 1 base, with 11 bases sitting between them. The CDR3 extends over 14 amino acids. Germline V gene lookup returns CDR1 MNHEY and CDR2 SMNVEV (reference sequence). DNA for the CDR3: TGTGCCAGCAGGGACAGATACGGCACAGATACGCAGTATTTT. This translates into CASRDRYGTDTQYF.